The following is a TCR beta chain sequence with its context. Its specificity is not known. In germline, CDR1 is SGHVS, CDR2 FQNEAQ. V lost 3 bases and J lost 6, with 6 bases in between. The CDR3 is made up of 12 amino acids. This entry comes from a study of siplizumab effects on memory and regulatory T cells. Study conclusions and caveats: Whether proliferating Tregs in siplizumab cultures suppress was not functionally confirmed. Naive T cells appeared more varied than memory cells and looked like key alloresponse contributors. Siplizumab conditions gave an average of around 64% Treg-derived mappable alloreactive CD4+ clones, versus less than 35% for controls. To unstimulated subsets, only a minor fraction of alloreactive clones could be mapped.

The repertoire was sequenced with immunoSEQ multiplex PCR; TCRdb's copy has only in-frame clones and lacks some. The sample lists over 65,000 clones, 85% to 95% occurring once. V usage is TRBV7-8 and J usage is TRBJ2-4; D is undetermined. Sequenced sample: CD8+ T cells sorted from blood. The sequence came from a human donor in good health. The CDR3 protein is CASSFRRNIQYF. Written as DNA, the CDR3 is TGTGCCAGCAGCTTCCGCAGAAACATTCAGTACTTC. The full variable domain, rest sourced from reference TRBV7-8 and TRBJ2-4, is GAGVSQSPRYKVAKRGQDVALRCDPISGHVSLFWYQQALGQGPEFLTYFQNEAQLDKSGLPSDRFFAERPEGSVSTLKIQRTQQEDSAVYLCASSFRRNIQYFGAGTRLSVL.